These T cell receptor beta chains were read from a single sample in a study of blood T cell repertoires in COVID-19. Repertoires were generated with immunoSEQ multiplex PCR, while TCRdb's copy carries only in-frame clones and drops some. The sample contains 140,000 or so clones, around nine tenths of which appear only once. What was sequenced was peripheral blood. These receptors originate from a human donor in a cohort sampled during active COVID-19. Each CDR3 is given with its conserved first and last residue.

CDR3aa,j_gene,v_gene
CATSREASGTGGIYQPQHF,TRBJ1-5,TRBV15
CASSRGSSGRPLNNEQFF,TRBJ2-1,TRBV21-1
CASGHSDRALWGYTF,TRBJ1-2,TRBV12-5
CASSLYPGSMAGELFF,TRBJ2-2,TRBV5-1
CASNDDRGGDQPQHF,TRBJ1-5,TRBV19
CASSRRSGGYNEQFF,TRBJ2-1,TRBV9
CASSLAEISYNEQFF,TRBJ2-1,TRBV5-1
CASSFLGTGSGTNYGYTF,TRBJ1-2,TRBV27
CASSPGGLREETQYF,TRBJ2-5,TRBV11-3
CASSRTANTEAFF,TRBJ1-1,TRBV10-2
CASSPGTEREKLFF,TRBJ1-4,TRBV19
CASRGLAGVGGTDTQYF,TRBJ2-3,TRBV28
CASSLDRNTEAFF,TRBJ1-1,TRBV28
CASSRSEGYTDTQYF,TRBJ2-3,TRBV7-9
CASRSGTGVYEQYF,TRBJ2-7,TRBV28
CSAPQNTEAFF,TRBJ1-1,TRBV20-1
CASSRDRGLYEQYF,TRBJ2-7,TRBV28
CASTLSGAGAYTDTQYF,TRBJ2-3,TRBV3-1/TRBV3-2
CASSLRNEQYF,TRBJ2-7,TRBV28
CASREGAYEQYF,TRBJ2-7,TRBV12-3/TRBV12-4
CASSPRLAGSSYNEQFF,TRBJ2-1,TRBV18
CASREGGDTEAFF,TRBJ1-1,TRBV6-4
CASSGQGASSGANVLTF,TRBJ2-6,TRBV18
CASKTGPTYHSYNEQFF,TRBJ2-1,TRBV5-1
CASAGRNYNEQFF,TRBJ2-1,TRBV5-5
CASSQPRSQGNLNSGANVLTF,TRBJ2-6,TRBV3-1/TRBV3-2
CASSPQRNEQFF,TRBJ2-1,TRBV6-5
CASSLDRDWYGYTF,TRBJ1-2,TRBV2
CASSLGQNQPQHF,TRBJ1-5,TRBV12-3/TRBV12-4
CASRSPGTSNTGELFF,TRBJ2-2,TRBV19
CASSRKGTDSPLHF,TRBJ1-6,TRBV3-1/TRBV3-2
CASSRRLAGGRDTQYF,TRBJ2-3,TRBV3-1/TRBV3-2
CASSFFPGGPDTQYF,TRBJ2-3,TRBV7-9
CASSLAGLGEPQHF,TRBJ1-5,TRBV5-8
CASSGPGLAYEQYF,TRBJ2-7,TRBV9
CASSRQGEPGGYTF,TRBJ1-2,TRBV9
CASSQFLAGGPQYF,TRBJ2-3,TRBV3-1/TRBV3-2
CASSSIAGPDPDTQYF,TRBJ2-3,TRBV5-6
CASSGTGTSGRSADTQYF,TRBJ2-3,TRBV5-1
CASSPLSSGKTQYF,TRBJ2-5,TRBV18
CASSPGQFPQPQHF,TRBJ1-5,TRBV5-1
CSARSNYEQYF,TRBJ2-7,TRBV20-1
CASSSPTDLDEKLFF,TRBJ1-4,TRBV6-2/TRBV6-3
CASSPQNGGGELFF,TRBJ2-2,TRBV18
CASSSGQAGTDTQYF,TRBJ2-3,TRBV5-1
CASEQGTTGELFF,TRBJ2-2,TRBV4-1
CASRIGQGRGTDTQYF,TRBJ2-3,TRBV4-1
CASSRTSGQETQYF,TRBJ2-5,TRBV11-1
CASSLGPVVAGNQETQYF,TRBJ2-5,TRBV5-1